The table lists the clone carrying this TCR beta chain with a count of one. Its antigen is still unknown. This CDR3 is 12 amino acids long. Germline CDR1 reads MGHDK; CDR2 reads SYGVNS. The germline V and J ends were trimmed by 7 bases and 2 bases, with 9 bases remaining between them. Measured with immunoSEQ multiplex PCR; TCRdb has only the in-frame clones, and not every one. Among over 55,000 clones listed, approximately 90% were seen once. This record comes from a study of cytomegalovirus exposure and HLA in healthy donors. Study information: It was reported in a later analysis that the 100 to 150 validation repertoires used the same platform as the roughly 700 first-cohort repertoires.

Study conclusions and caveats: High specificity and sensitivity for cytomegalovirus status were reported for the classifier. In the 95 to 150 validation repertoires, approximately 94% of cluster scores exceeded 0, per a later analysis.

Material: PBMCs. The TCR sequence derives from a man between 18 and 35 years old in good health and CMV-seronegative. The gene calls are TRBV25-1 and TRBJ2-7; D is unresolved. The CDR3 sequence: CASKLPTYEQYF. The CDR3, as DNA: TGTGCCAGCAAACTTCCCACCTACGAGCAGTACTTC.